This TCR beta chain is from a study of T cell responses to AZD1222 COVID-19 vaccine. Comments on this clone: The antigen is undetermined.

Study-wide findings and caveats: The study reported that nearly half of spike-specific TCRs target unmutated variant regions.

Germline CDR1 MDHEN, CDR2 SYDVKM. Between the trimmed V and J ends, which lost 6 bases and 8 bases, there was a span of 11 bases. This CDR3 region has 11 residues. Here immunoSEQ multiplex PCR was the method, and the copy in TCRdb shows in-frame clones only, minus some. This sample yields under 200,000 clones, of which 80% to 95% are seen a single time; around 4% belongs to the top ten. The chain recombines TRBV28 with TRBJ2-7; D uncertain. Source: peripheral blood, taken on day 0 of AZD1222 vaccination. This receptor was obtained from an adult in good health. The CDR3 here is CASSVQKKQYF. The CDR3 DNA is TGTGCCAGCAGCGTTCAGAAAAAGCAGTACTTC.